Below, 23 T cell receptor beta chains from the same sample are listed, as sequenced in a study of blood T cell repertoires in COVID-19. Here immunoSEQ multiplex PCR was the method, and the copy in TCRdb shows in-frame clones only, minus some. The table lists over 85,000 clones, about 87% of them singletons, with 3% in the top ten. Specimen: peripheral blood. The receptors stem from a man aged 50-59 years with active or convalescent COVID-19.

This clone showed up just a few times. V and J are TRBV27 and TRBJ1-6; no reliable D call. The CDR3 consists of 14 residues. Germline V gene lookup returns CDR1 MNHEY and CDR2 SMNVEV (reference sequence). V was clipped by 1 base and J by 8 bases, with 9 bases between them. The CDR3 nucleotides are TGTGCCAGCAGTTTATTGCAGGAACATTCACCCCTCCACTTT. Amino acids: CASSLLQEHSPLHF.

This rearrangement joins TRBV25-1 to TRBJ2-1; tentatively, D is TRBD1 (5 bases). This CDR3 is 12 amino acids long. The germline gives CDR1 MGHDK, CDR2 SYGVNS. V was clipped by 8 bases and J by 4 bases, with 9 bases between them. The CDR3 sequence: CASAGLYNEQFF. The CDR3 bases are TGTGCCAGCGCAGGGCTATACAATGAGCAGTTCTTC.

This clone occurred a few times. The chain couples TRBV7-2 to TRBJ2-3; 13 bases agree with TRBD2. The CDR3 runs to 18 residues. J lost 2 bases, V lost 5 bases, and 10 bases had no gene match. Germline V gene data show CDR1 as SGHTA and CDR2 as FQGNSA. This CDR3 reads CASSDNPGLAGPTDTQYF. The CDR3 coding sequence is TGTGCCAGCAGCGACAACCCGGGACTAGCGGGGCCCACAGATACGCAGTATTTT.

The V call is TRBV24-1, the J call TRBJ2-1; 10 nucleotides agree with TRBD1. J lost 9 bases, V lost 3 bases, and 4 bases had no gene match. The CDR3 is 14 residues long. Germline-derived CDR1 and CDR2 are KGHDR and SFDVKD. The CDR3: CATSDRTGGGEQFF. The CDR3 DNA reads as TGTGCCACCAGTGATAGGACAGGGGGAGGTGAGCAGTTCTTC.

The J gene is TRBJ2-3, the V gene TRBV24-1, with 12 bases aligning to TRBD2. This CDR3 is built from 15 residues. V gave up 7 bases and J gave up 2 bases; unmatched junction bases: 3. CDR1 KGHDR and CDR2 SFDVKD come from the germline V gene. The CDR3: CATSRTSGITDTQYF. As DNA, the CDR3 is TGTGCCACCAGCCGGACTAGCGGGATCACAGATACGCAGTATTTT.

This clone was counted a few times. The CDR3 DNA follows: TGTGCCAGCAGCTCCCAGGAGAACACTGAAGCTTTCTTT. This codes for CASSSQENTEAFF. V is TRBV11-3 and J is TRBJ1-1; D remains ambiguous. Germline CDR1 SGHNT, CDR2 YENEEA. V lost 4 bases to trimming and J lost 1 base, with 7 bases between them. The CDR3 sequence is 13 residues long.

The chain uses TRBV6-5 and TRBJ1-6; the D is unclear. V lost 4 bases, J lost 7 bases, and 11 bases lay in between. There are 14 residues in the CDR3. In germline, CDR1 is MNHEY, CDR2 SVGAGI. CDR3 in amino acids: CASSLQLANSPLHF. DNA of the CDR3: TGTGCCAGCAGTTTACAGCTAGCAAATTCACCCCTCCACTTT.

The chain has TRBV24-1 and TRBJ1-2; tentative D call: TRBD1 (5 bases). CDR3 length equals 14 residues. Between the trimmed V and J ends, which lost 0 bases and 4 bases, there was a span of 8 bases. Germline CDR1 reads KGHDR; CDR2 reads SFDVKD. This CDR3 reads CATSDLDSTYGYTF. CDR3 nucleotides: TGTGCCACCAGTGATTTGGACAGCACCTATGGCTACACCTTC.

The chain recombines TRBV9 with TRBJ2-5, with D possibly TRBD2 on 6 matching bases. The V end lost 0 bases, the J end lost 1 base, and 10 bases lay between the germline ends. In germline, CDR1 is SGDLS, CDR2 YYNGEE. The CDR3 is made up of 15 amino acids. The CDR3: CASSVGGGSQETQYF. CDR3 in DNA: TGTGCCAGCAGCGTAGGGGGAGGAAGCCAAGAGACCCAGTACTTC.

J is TRBJ2-6 and V is TRBV19; 7 positions agree with TRBD1. CDR1 and CDR2 from the germline V gene are LNHDA and SQIVND (reference sequence). The CDR3 contains 15 residues. Trimming removed 5 bases from V and 3 bases from J; junction bases left unmatched: 4. The CDR3 protein is CASSPDRDGANVLTF. Here the CDR3 DNA reads TGTGCCAGTAGTCCCGACAGGGATGGGGCCAACGTCCTGACTTTC.

The chain employs TRBV5-1 and TRBJ2-2; tentative D call: TRBD1 (6 bases). Germline CDR1 and CDR2: SGHRS and YFSETQ. Trimming took off 2 bases at V and 4 bases at J, with 15 bases between the two ends. The CDR3 is made up of 16 amino acids. As DNA, the CDR3 is TGCGCCAGCAGCTTACTCATCGACAGGACCACCGGGGAGCTGTTTTTT. Translating gives CASSLLIDRTTGELFF.

The chain couples TRBV7-2 to TRBJ2-1; 11 bases match TRBD2. With V trimmed by 6 bases and J by 7 bases, 8 bases remained unmatched. The CDR3 covers 15 residues. Germline CDR1 reads SGHTA; CDR2 reads FQGNSA. The CDR3 loop is CASSPIAGGRNEQFF. CDR3 coding DNA: TGTGCCAGCAGTCCAATAGCGGGGGGGCGGAATGAGCAGTTCTTC.

The chain recombines TRBV4-3 with TRBJ1-1; 9 nucleotides match TRBD1. The CDR3 covers 13 residues. CDR1 is LGHNA and CDR2 is YSLEER in the germline V gene. V was pared by 8 bases and J by 3 bases, with 4 bases of the junction left unmatched. DNA for the CDR3: TGCGCCAGCCCGGACAGGGGAGACACTGAAGCTTTCTTT. Translation: CASPDRGDTEAFF.

J is TRBJ2-1 and V is TRBV10-1; 8 bases agree with TRBD2. Germline V gives CDR1 WNHNN, CDR2 SYGVQD (reference sequence). With 0 bases clipped from V and 8 bases from J, the junction kept 9 bases outside the gene matches. This CDR3 spans 16 amino acids. The CDR3 coding sequence is TGCGCCAGCAGTGAGTCACACGGGGGGGCCTGGGATGAGCAGTTCTTC. Translation gives CASSESHGGAWDEQFF.

This clone was observed a handful of times. The chain employs TRBV3-1 (or the pseudogene TRBV3-2) and TRBJ1-1; 7 bases line up with TRBD1. After removal of 3 bases from V and 7 bases from J, the junction contained 5 bases not matched to a gene. This CDR3 contains 13 residues. CDR1 is LGHDT, CDR2 YNNKEL, per germline (reference sequence). CDR3 protein: CASSQAGTVEAFF. Written as DNA, the CDR3 is TGTGCCAGCAGCCAGGCCGGGACAGTTGAAGCTTTCTTT.

The chain is built from TRBV19 and TRBJ1-2; no firm D call. Germline assignment: CDR1 LNHDA and CDR2 SQIVND (reference sequence). The CDR3 has 13 amino acids. Trimming pared 6 bases from V and 5 bases from J, leaving 13 bases between. The chain's CDR3 is CASRSGRRYGYTF. DNA for the CDR3: TGTGCCAGTAGAAGCGGACGCCGGTATGGCTACACCTTC.

The chain combines TRBV28 with TRBJ1-6; 11 nucleotides match TRBD1. This CDR3 spans 16 amino acids. V trimming: 6 bases; J trimming: 6 bases; junction bases outside the gene matches: 7. Germline values: CDR1 MDHEN, CDR2 SYDVKM. CDR3 protein: CASSRTGQGGNSPLHF. The CDR3 nucleotides are TGTGCCAGCAGCCGAACGGGACAGGGGGGTAATTCACCCCTCCACTTT.

This chain joins TRBV19 and TRBJ1-5; 9 positions agree with TRBD1. J gave up 7 bases and V 5 bases, and 9 bases lay outside the gene matches. Germline V gene lookup returns CDR1 LNHDA and CDR2 SQIVND (reference sequence). CDR3 length: 15 amino acids. This CDR3 is CASSPGDRVLQPQHF. The CDR3 region has the DNA TGTGCCAGTAGTCCGGGGGACAGGGTGTTACAGCCCCAGCATTTT.

The genes are TRBV6-5 and TRBJ1-5; D is uncertain. CDR3 length equals 13 residues. In germline, CDR1 is MNHEY, CDR2 SVGAGI. Trimming removed 5 bases from V and 4 bases from J, with 9 bases in between. CDR3 region: CASSRAGNQPQHF. CDR3 nucleotide sequence: TGTGCCAGCAGTAGGGCGGGAAATCAGCCCCAGCATTTT.

The gene calls are TRBV10-3 and TRBJ2-3, with D possibly TRBD1 on 6 matching bases. The V end lost 10 bases, the J end lost 0 bases, and 14 bases lay between the germline ends. Germline V gene lookup returns CDR1 ENHRY and CDR2 SYGVKD. The CDR3 runs 14 residues. This chain's CDR3 is CATRTELSTDTQYF. The CDR3 DNA sequence: TGTGCCACTCGGACAGAACTTAGCACAGATACGCAGTATTTT.

The chain joins TRBV4-3 to TRBJ2-7; the D gene is possibly TRBD2 (6 bases). The length of the CDR3 is 18 residues. V lost 5 bases to trimming and J lost 0 bases, with 23 bases between them. The germline gives CDR1 LGHNA, CDR2 YSLEER. CDR3 coding DNA: TGCGCCAGCAGCTACCACCACCGGGGGATGTCAATCTCCTACGAGCAGTACTTC. Protein: CASSYHHRGMSISYEQYF.

The J gene is TRBJ2-1, the V gene TRBV28; 7 positions match TRBD1. In germline, CDR1 is MDHEN, CDR2 SYDVKM. The CDR3 runs 15 residues. Germline trimming cut 4 bases from V and 0 bases from J; bases unmatched to any gene: 3. CDR3 bases: TGTGCCAGCAGTTCGACAGGGAGCTCCTACAATGAGCAGTTCTTC. Translating it yields CASSSTGSSYNEQFF.

The chain joins TRBV2 to TRBJ2-5; D remains unclear. Germline values: CDR1 SNHLY, CDR2 FYNNEI. V was clipped by 5 bases and J by 2 bases, with 15 bases between them. There are 15 residues in the CDR3. Here the CDR3 DNA reads TGTGCCAGCAGTTCCGCGCTTACAGAACAAGAGACCCAGTACTTC. This gives the protein CASSSALTEQETQYF.